The 27 T cell receptor beta chains in this list originate from one sample, sequenced in a study of vaccination and CD4 T cells after COVID-19 (dated by TCRdb to the early 2020s). Taken with the paper, the label for time point translates to: late sampling 161 to 241 days after vaccination in a few convalescent patients. In the paper's terms, the treatment or condition label means: approximately 9-day PBMC culture with coronavirus spike peptide pools or control peptides (ViraFEST assay). Libraries were prepared through PCR. The sequencer was an Illumina iSeq 100. DNA from cultured CD4+ T cells underwent TCR sequencing with the Oncomine TCR Beta short-read assay at the Johns Hopkins FTIC core. TCRdb itself trimmed the public reads at Q25 with fastp, ran MiXCR and retained productive beta chains. Rows are unified per CDR3 protein, each entry keeping the most common DNA and genes. The sample includes 15,000 to 20,000 distinct CDR3 sequences, with around 43% observed a single time. The ten largest clones take up about a sixth of the sample.

Their cognate antigens are unknown. Sample: CD4+ T cells from blood, cultured in vitro, taken about 7 months after SARS-CoV-2 vaccination. These receptors came from a human donor who had recovered from COVID-19.

The genes are TRBV6-5 and TRBJ2-7, with 8 bases that match TRBD1. The trim removed 9 bases at V and 7 bases at J, leaving 14 bases unmatched. The CDR3 spans 14 residues. CDR1 and CDR2 (germline): MNHEY, SVGAGI. CDR3 bases: TGTGCCAGTCAGTTGGGGACAGGCTCTAGAGAGCAGTACTTC. It specifies CASQLGTGSREQYF.

The V and J genes are TRBV6-5 and TRBJ2-2, with D perhaps matching TRBD2 (5 bases). Germline V lookup: CDR1 MNHEY, CDR2 SVGAGI. With 2 bases removed from V and 1 base from J, the gap between germline ends came to 14 bases. The CDR3 has 17 residues. The CDR3 DNA is TGTGCCAGCAGTTACACAATCGCGAGGGAGAACACCGGGGAGCTGTTTTTT. Amino acids: CASSYTIARENTGELFF.

The V gene is TRBV7-3, the J gene TRBJ2-1, with D uncertain. CDR1 SGHTA and CDR2 FQGTGA come from the germline V gene. The CDR3 sequence is 13 residues long. CDR3 sequence: CASRLGLNNEQFF. The CDR3 nucleotides are TGTGCTAGCCGTTTAGGGTTGAACAATGAGCAGTTCTTC. The variable domain in full, completed from reference TRBV7-3 and TRBJ2-1, reads GAGVSQTPSNKVTEKGKYVELRCDPISGHTALYWYRQSLGQGPEFLIYFQGTGAADDSGLPNDRFFAVRPEGSVSTLKIQRTERGDSAVYLCASRLGLNNEQFFGPGTRLTVL.

A few counts support this clonotype. CDR3 DNA: TGTGCCAGCAGCTCGGGACTACTGGAAGAGACCCAGTACTTC. It encodes CASSSGLLEETQYF. The chain combines TRBV5-4 with TRBJ2-5; 7 positions agree with TRBD2. Germline-derived CDR1 and CDR2 are SGHNT and YYREEE (reference sequence). V gave up 3 bases and J gave up 3 bases; unmatched junction bases: 5. The CDR3 sequence is 14 residues long.

The rearrangement uses TRBV20-1 and TRBJ1-5, with TRBD1 matching over 11 bases. There are 15 residues in the CDR3. With 5 bases clipped from V and 2 bases from J, the junction kept 5 bases outside the gene matches. The germline V gene has CDR1 DFQATT and CDR2 SNEGSKA (reference sequence). CDR3 coding DNA: TGCAGTGCTGGACAGGGGGCCGGGGGCAATCAGCCCCAGCATTTT. Translating it yields CSAGQGAGGNQPQHF.

This clonotype was counted a few times. The V and J genes are TRBV7-6 and TRBJ2-1; 10 bases match TRBD1. V lost 6 bases and J lost 8; bases outside the gene matches: 13. Germline V gene data show CDR1 as SGHVS and CDR2 as FNYEAQ. The CDR3 consists of 16 residues. The CDR3 bases are TGTGCCAGCAGTCGCAAGCCGGGACAGGGGTCCCATGAGCAGTTCTTC. Its protein product is CASSRKPGQGSHEQFF.

This clonotype was counted between two and nine times. The chain combines TRBV20-1 with TRBJ1-2; perhaps TRBD1 as D (5 bases). Between the trimmed V and J ends, which lost 3 bases and 5 bases, there was a span of 10 bases. The CDR3 consists of 12 residues. Germline CDR1 DFQATT, CDR2 SNEGSKA (reference sequence). CDR3 amino acids: CSASLEGYGYTF. DNA of the CDR3: TGCAGTGCTAGCCTGGAGGGGTATGGCTACACCTTC.

This chain links TRBV11-1 with TRBJ2-1, with D possibly TRBD1 on 5 matching bases. The CDR3 has 15 amino acids. Germline CDR1 reads SGHAT; CDR2 reads FQDESV (reference sequence). Trimming removed 5 bases at V and 4 bases at J, with 15 bases between. The CDR3 region has the DNA TGTGCCAGCAGCGGCCAAAGGGGATTATACAATGAGCAGTTCTTC. Translated, it gives CASSGQRGLYNEQFF.

This clonotype has a handful of counts. The V and J genes are TRBV6-2 or TRBV6-3 and TRBJ1-5, with D maybe TRBD1 (5 bases). This CDR3 has 16 residues. In germline, CDR1 is MNHEY, CDR2 SVGEGT. Trimming removed 6 bases from V and 5 bases from J, with 20 bases in between. CDR3 nucleotides: TGTGCCAGCAGCCCCAGTAGGGGCGCTATCTATCAGCCCCAGCATTTT. Translating it yields CASSPSRGAIYQPQHF.

The chain employs TRBV19 and TRBJ1-2, with D perhaps TRBD1 (5 bases). Germline loops: CDR1 LNHDA, CDR2 SQIVND (reference sequence). CDR3 length equals 13 residues. V was cut by 8 bases and J by 4 bases, with 14 bases left in between. In DNA, the CDR3 is TGTGCCAGTTCCGCTGGGGGTCTCTATGGCTACACCTTC. This gives the protein CASSAGGLYGYTF.

The chain is built from TRBV6-2 or TRBV6-3 and TRBJ1-5; 8 bases are a match to TRBD1. The CDR3 is made up of 14 amino acids. The germline CDR1 and CDR2 sequences are MNHEY and SVGEGT. Losses at the gene ends were 6 bases for V and 4 bases for J; bases not matched to a gene: 5. The CDR3 region has the DNA TGTGCCAGCAGCCGAACAGGGGGGAATCAGCCCCAGCATTTT. The encoded protein is CASSRTGGNQPQHF.

Written as DNA, the CDR3 is TGTGCCAGCAGCTTAGTACTAGCGGGGGGGGTGGGCCAAGAGACCCAGTACTTC. Protein: CASSLVLAGGVGQETQYF. This chain uses TRBV7-2 with TRBJ2-5; TRBD2 matches at 13 bases. The V segment lost 1 base and the J segment 1 base; nucleotides outside the gene matches: 6. CDR1 is SGHTA and CDR2 is FQGNSA in the germline V gene. The CDR3 has 18 amino acids. The full variable domain, with the rest looked up from reference TRBV7-2 and TRBJ2-5, is GAGVSQSPSNKVTEKGKDVELRCDPISGHTALYWYRQSLGQGLEFLIYFQGNSAPDKSGLPSDRFSAERTGGSVSTLTIQRTQQEDSAVYLCASSLVLAGGVGQETQYFGPGTRLLVL.

This clonotype has only a few counts. The chain joins TRBV24-1 to TRBJ1-1; D unclear. V was shortened by 0 bases and J by 0 bases, with 7 bases between the two germline ends. The CDR3 is 15 amino acids. Looked up from germline, CDR1 is KGHDR and CDR2 is SFDVKD. The CDR3 region has the DNA TGTGCCACCAGTGATTTGGCGCGGTTGAACACTGAAGCTTTCTTT. It codes for CATSDLARLNTEAFF.

V usage is TRBV5-4 and J usage is TRBJ2-7, with a tentative D call TRBD2 (6 bases). The CDR3 contains 14 residues. Germline assignment: CDR1 SGHNT and CDR2 YYREEE (reference sequence). V was trimmed by 4 bases and J by 5 bases, leaving 16 bases between them. The CDR3 DNA follows: TGTGCCAGCAGCCCCGGAGGCGGGACGAACGAGCAGTACTTC. Protein product: CASSPGGGTNEQYF.

J is TRBJ2-5 and V is TRBV20-1; possibly TRBD1 for D (5 bases). The V end was cut by 3 bases, the J end by 5 bases, with 10 bases between. Looked up from germline, CDR1 is DFQATT and CDR2 is SNEGSKA (reference sequence). The CDR3 covers 12 residues. The DNA of the CDR3 is TGCAGTGCTAGCCAGGGTCCGGAGACCCAGTACTTC. Residues: CSASQGPETQYF.

The V gene is TRBV2, the J gene TRBJ1-2; the match to TRBD1 covers 7 bases. The CDR3 runs to 15 residues. The germline gives CDR1 SNHLY, CDR2 FYNNEI. V was clipped by 1 base and J by 4 bases; unmatched bases: 6. The CDR3 coding sequence is TGTGCCAGCAGTGAAGGGACAGGATGGAGCTATGGCTACACCTTC. It yields the protein CASSEGTGWSYGYTF.

The V gene is TRBV4-1, the J gene TRBJ1-1; tentative D call: TRBD1 (6 bases). V dropped 3 bases and J dropped 6 bases, with 17 bases sitting between them. Looked up from germline, CDR1 is MGHRA and CDR2 is YSYEKL. The CDR3 runs to 15 residues. The CDR3 here is CASSQELQGWAEAFF. The CDR3 bases are TGCGCCAGCAGCCAGGAGTTACAGGGCTGGGCTGAAGCTTTCTTT.

The rearrangement joins TRBV30 to TRBJ1-5; the D is unclear. Trimming took 0 bases from V and 8 from J, leaving 11 bases between them. Germline CDR1 GTSNPN, CDR2 SVGIG (reference sequence). This CDR3 has 13 residues. The CDR3 DNA is TGTGCCTGGAGTGTAGGGTGGACCGAGCCCCAGCATTTT. This translates into CAWSVGWTEPQHF.

This clonotype was picked up a small number of times. V gene TRBV20-1 combines with J gene TRBJ1-2; perhaps TRBD1 as D (5 bases). Trimming took 0 bases from V and 1 from J, leaving 21 bases between them. The CDR3 has 18 amino acids. CDR1 and CDR2 from the germline V gene are DFQATT and SNEGSKA (reference sequence). CDR3: CSARDPGTKRFLNYGYTF. The CDR3 nucleotides read TGCAGTGCTAGAGATCCTGGGACGAAAAGATTCCTTAACTATGGCTACACCTTC.

This chain connects TRBV5-5 to TRBJ1-5; D is ambiguous. Germline assignment: CDR1 SGHKS and CDR2 YYEKEE (reference sequence). The CDR3 spans 15 residues. V lost 0 bases to trimming and J lost 6 bases, with 13 bases between them. CDR3 protein: CASSLEIPAAQPQHF. DNA for the CDR3: TGTGCCAGCAGCTTGGAGATCCCGGCGGCTCAGCCCCAGCATTTT.

The sample holds a few counts of this clonotype. V gene TRBV20-1 combines with J gene TRBJ2-7; a possible D gene is TRBD2 (6 bases). V was pared by 2 bases and J by 0 bases, with 11 bases between. The CDR3 extends over 14 amino acids. The V gene's germline CDR1 is DFQATT and CDR2 SNEGSKA (reference sequence). The CDR3 reads CSARHGTSSYEQYF. CDR3 DNA sequence: TGCAGTGCTAGACACGGGACTTCCTCCTACGAGCAGTACTTC.

This clonotype was seen a few times. V is TRBV2 and J is TRBJ2-5; 9 nucleotides agree with TRBD2. Unmatched junction bases numbered 6, after V lost 6 bases and J lost 4 bases. The CDR3 has 14 residues. CDR1 is SNHLY and CDR2 is FYNNEI in the germline V gene. This CDR3 is CASRTELAGETQYF. The CDR3 nucleotides are TGTGCCAGCAGGACTGAACTAGCGGGAGAGACCCAGTACTTC.

V gene TRBV6-5 combines with J gene TRBJ1-2, with D possibly matching TRBD1 (6 bases). Deletions cut 2 bases from V and 7 bases from J, with 20 bases between. From germline, CDR1 is MNHEY and CDR2 SVGAGI. The CDR3 covers 16 residues. CDR3 region: CASSYPQPWGAFGYTF. Here the CDR3 DNA reads TGTGCCAGCAGTTACCCACAGCCATGGGGGGCATTTGGCTACACCTTC.

The sample holds a few counts of this clonotype. The chain recombines TRBV7-2 with TRBJ2-3; TRBD2 is a possible D gene (5 bases). Between the trimmed V and J ends, which lost 6 bases and 4 bases, there was a span of 8 bases. Germline CDR1 SGHTA, CDR2 FQGNSA. This CDR3 region has 12 residues. The CDR3 loop is CASRKLADTQYF. DNA of the CDR3: TGTGCCAGCAGAAAACTAGCAGATACGCAGTATTTT.

The rearrangement links TRBV19 to TRBJ2-6; no firm D call. The ends were cut back, 6 bases at V and 0 bases at J, with 15 bases in the middle. The CDR3 length is 17 residues. Germline assignment: CDR1 LNHDA and CDR2 SQIVND (reference sequence). CDR3 loop: CASSPGLTSSGANVLTF. The CDR3 region has the DNA TGTGCCAGTAGCCCGGGCCTCACAAGCTCTGGGGCCAACGTCCTGACTTTC.

V gene TRBV7-3 combines with J gene TRBJ2-5; no clear D. The V end lost 3 bases, the J end lost 4 bases, and 6 bases lay between the germline ends. This CDR3 has 12 amino acids. The germline V gene encodes CDR1 SGHTA and CDR2 FQGTGA. The CDR3 DNA reads TGTGCCAGCAGCTTCAGAGGAGAGACCCAGTACTTC. Its translation is CASSFRGETQYF.

The chain is built from TRBV20-1 and TRBJ1-3; 8 nucleotides align to TRBD1. The CDR3 sequence is 15 residues long. Per germline, CDR1 DFQATT and CDR2 SNEGSKA (reference sequence). V lost 3 bases to trimming and J lost 2 bases; unmatched junction nucleotides: 6. CDR3 DNA: TGCAGTGCTAGGACAGGGGCGTCGGCTGGAAACACCATATATTTT. Protein sequence: CSARTGASAGNTIYF.